This T cell receptor beta chain was sequenced in a study of T cell responses to AZD1222 COVID-19 vaccine. Notes on the study in general: Dominant CD4 TCR responses targeted spike regions 160-218 and 743-854. Seropositivity was recorded at baseline in only 6 or 7 AZD1222 recipients. Unmutated variant regions are reportedly the target of nearly half of TCRs that are spike-specific.

With respect to this clone: Its cognate antigen is unknown.

Trimming left V 4 bases short and J 2 bases short, with 15 bases between. The CDR3 consists of 16 residues. In germline, CDR1 is SGHNT, CDR2 YYREEE (reference sequence). Data came from immunoSEQ multiplex PCR; TCRdb stores just in-frame clones and leaves some out. The table lists 85,000 to 90,000 clones, 88% of them singletons, with 10% in the top ten. The material was peripheral blood, obtained on day 0 of MenACWY control vaccination. The chain carries TRBV5-4 and TRBJ2-2, with D possibly TRBD1 on 6 matching bases. This TCR was sampled from an adult in good health. The CDR3 DNA reads TGTGCCAGCAGCCCACCGGTAGGGGGAAACACCGGGGAGCTGTTTTTT. It codes for CASSPPVGGNTGELFF.